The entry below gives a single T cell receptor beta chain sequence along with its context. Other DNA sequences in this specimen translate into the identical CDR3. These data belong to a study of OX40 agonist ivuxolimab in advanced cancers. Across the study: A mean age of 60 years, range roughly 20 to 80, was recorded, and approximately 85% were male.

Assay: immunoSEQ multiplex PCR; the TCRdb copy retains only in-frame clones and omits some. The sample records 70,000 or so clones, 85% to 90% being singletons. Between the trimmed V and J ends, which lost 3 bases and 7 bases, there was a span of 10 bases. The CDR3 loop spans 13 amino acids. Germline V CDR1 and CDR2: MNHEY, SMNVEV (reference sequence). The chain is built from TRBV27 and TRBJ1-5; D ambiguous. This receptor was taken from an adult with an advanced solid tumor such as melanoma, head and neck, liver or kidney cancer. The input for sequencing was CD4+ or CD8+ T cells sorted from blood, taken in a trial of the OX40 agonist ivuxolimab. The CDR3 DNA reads TGTGCCAGCAGTTTGGGTAGCCGGCAGCCCCAGCATTTT. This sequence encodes CASSLGSRQPQHF.